This TCR beta chain was obtained from a study of PD-1 blockade in classical Hodgkin lymphoma (dated by TCRdb to the early 2020s). Turning to the overall study: Nivolumab dosing was 3 mg/kg intravenously every 2 weeks, continuing until either disease progression or unacceptable toxicity. The study used TCR beta sequencing and CyTOF to define a peripheral blood immune signature of response to PD-1 blockade in classical Hodgkin lymphoma. General findings and caveats noted by the study authors: The study was limited to a single clinical trial cohort, and causes of repertoire differences, possibly disease activity or prior therapy, remained undefined. Baseline TCR diversity was reported to be lower in newly diagnosed patients than in healthy donors and to be lower still in relapsed/refractory patients. Trial patients with a complete response had baseline diversity similar to that of newly diagnosed patients, while partial responders and progressors had significantly lower diversity. CD4+ but not CD8+ TCR diversity rose significantly by C4D1 (p=0.0027 vs p=0.16), most apparent in complete responders (p=0.02). Lower diversity was observed in patients in whom nivolumab was started less than 1 year after ASCT, and these patients were excluded from later analyses so that confounding by immune reconstitution would be avoided.

The time point label for this specimen denotes: cycle 4 day 1 (C4D1), after about 6 weeks of nivolumab. Every trial patient had relapsed after autologous stem cell transplantation, and cohorts A, B and C differed in prior brentuximab vedotin exposure. The trial cohort comprised some 60 patients with relapsed/refractory classical Hodgkin lymphoma whose best overall responses were complete response, partial response or progressive disease. Trial patients were treated with single-agent nivolumab in the multi-cohort phase II CheckMate 205 trial. An independent review committee assessed best overall response by applying the 2007 International Working Group response criteria. Trial PBMCs were collected just before the start of nivolumab (C1D1) and during therapy at cycle 2 day 1 and cycle 4 day 1. Peripheral blood was collected in 8 mL Vacutainer Cell Preparation Tubes, from which PBMCs were isolated by centrifugation and then cryopreserved.

The germline V gene encodes CDR1 MNHEY and CDR2 SVGAGI. The CDR3 holds 13 amino acids from the cysteine to the phenylalanine. Only the CDR3 DNA is retained, 39 bases long and in frame from the first base. For this chain, trimming is 2 bases at the V end and 8 bases at the J end, and the number of junction bases without a gene match is 5. Details on this clone: The antigen it binds to is not known. No base quality information exists; no much larger clone differs at one position.

Genomic DNA was isolated using the Qiagen DNeasy kit from unsorted PBMCs as well as from negatively selected CD4+ and CD8+ fractions. Using primers that anneal to V and J segments, immunoSEQ multiplex PCR amplified the TCR beta CDR3 regions. A synthetic immune receptor repertoire was used to minimize amplification bias, and any residual bias was removed computationally once sequencing was done. On the authors' methods: Repertoire diversity was quantified as the Shannon entropy index using custom Python scripts. Unsorted, CD4+ and CD8+ repertoires were examined separately, except in combined analyses, for which CD4+ and CD8+ sequences were merged in silico. Clonal expansion was defined as a frequency increase of at least 2-fold after treatment compared with C1D1, and clones undetected at baseline were assigned a pseudocount of 0.5. Clones with 0 or 1 copy at C1D1 were defined as singleton clones, while clones with 2 or more copies were defined as non-singleton clones. Clones expanded in unsorted samples were labelled as CD4+, CD8+ or unknown by matching protein sequences in sorted samples from the same patient. Wilcoxon tests were applied to paired samples to test diversity changes from C1D1 to C4D1. What TCRdb holds here is the immuneACCESS table cut down to in-frame rearrangements. Part of the clones is not present; checked against another copy, under half of the missing clones reflect an unresolved V gene, and the others are unexplained. Clone size and the V and J calls come from that table; the DNA yielded D and trimming. The sample table records approximately 22,000 clones; under 85% of these occur just once. The ten largest account for 15% to 20% of the sample.

Sequenced here: peripheral blood mononuclear cells (PBMCs), sampled before the fourth cycle of nivolumab. This clonotype originated in a human donor with classical Hodgkin lymphoma. The sequence is built from TRBV6-5 and TRBJ1-2; 7 bases in the middle match TRBD1. The nucleotide sequence reads as follows: TGTGCCAGCAGTTACAAGGGGGCGGTAGGCTACACCTTC. Translated, this gives CASSYKGAVGYTF.